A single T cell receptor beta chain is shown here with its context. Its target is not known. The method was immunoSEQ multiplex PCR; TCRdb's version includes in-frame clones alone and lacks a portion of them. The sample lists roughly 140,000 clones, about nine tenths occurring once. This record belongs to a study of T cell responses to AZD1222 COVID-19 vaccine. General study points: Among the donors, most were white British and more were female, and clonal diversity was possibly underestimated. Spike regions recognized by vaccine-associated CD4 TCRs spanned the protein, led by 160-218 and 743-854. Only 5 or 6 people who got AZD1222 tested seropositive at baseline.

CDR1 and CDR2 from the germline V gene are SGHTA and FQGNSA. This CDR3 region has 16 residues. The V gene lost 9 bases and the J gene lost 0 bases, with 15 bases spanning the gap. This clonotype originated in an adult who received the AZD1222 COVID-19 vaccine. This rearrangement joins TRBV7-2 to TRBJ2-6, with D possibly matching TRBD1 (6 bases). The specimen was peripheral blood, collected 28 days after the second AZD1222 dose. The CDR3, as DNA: TGTGCCAGATCGACAGGTCTGAGCTCTGGGGCCAACGTCCTGACTTTC. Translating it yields CARSTGLSSGANVLTF.